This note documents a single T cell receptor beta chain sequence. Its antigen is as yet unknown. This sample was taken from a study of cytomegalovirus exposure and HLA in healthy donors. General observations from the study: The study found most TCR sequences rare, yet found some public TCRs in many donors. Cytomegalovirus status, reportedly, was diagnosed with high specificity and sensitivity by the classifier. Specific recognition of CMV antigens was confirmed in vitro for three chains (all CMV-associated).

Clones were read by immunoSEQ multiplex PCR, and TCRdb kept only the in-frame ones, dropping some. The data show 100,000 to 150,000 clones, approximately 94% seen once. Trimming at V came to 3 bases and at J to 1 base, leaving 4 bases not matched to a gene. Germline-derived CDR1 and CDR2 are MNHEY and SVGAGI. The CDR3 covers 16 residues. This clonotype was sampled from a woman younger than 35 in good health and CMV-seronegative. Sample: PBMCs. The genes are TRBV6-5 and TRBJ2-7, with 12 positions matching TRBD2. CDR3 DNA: TGTGCCAGCAGTTATTCTGGGACTAGCGGGTCCTACGAGCAGTACTTC. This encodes CASSYSGTSGSYEQYF.